This T cell receptor (beta chain) was captured by sequencing in a study of vaccination and CD4 T cells after COVID-19. As for the study in general: Everyone enrolled got two doses of BNT162b2 or mRNA-1273 vaccine.

At the Johns Hopkins FTIC core, DNA taken from cultured CD4+ T cells was sequenced by way of the Oncomine TCR Beta short-read assay. TCRdb called the PCR reads again in MiXCR, with one record for every CDR3 protein. Among tens of thousands of distinct CDR3 sequences listed, 66% were seen once. This clonotype was observed a handful of times. Its specificity is unknown. CDR1 DFQATT and CDR2 SNEGSKA come from the germline V gene (reference sequence). Trimming removed 3 bases at V and 7 bases at J, with 16 bases between. The CDR3 contains 14 residues. This sample's treatment: roughly 11-day PBMC culture with coronavirus spike peptide pools or control peptides (ViraFEST assay). ViraFEST stimulated the growth of antigen-specific T cells using peptide pools and subsequently profiled their TCRs by sequencing. The authors cultured more than 1.5 million PBMCs per well with 8 to 10 IU/ml IL-2 and about 10 ug/ml peptide pools. Having spent 10 to 11 days in culture, CD4+ T cells were then isolated by negative selection.

The rearrangement uses TRBV20-1 and TRBJ1-5; D is uncertain. Sequenced sample: CD4+ T cells from blood, cultured in vitro. The source is a human donor who had recovered from COVID-19. CDR3 sequence (DNA): TGCAGTGCTAGTCCGGGCCCAGCGGGGCAGCCCCAGCATTTT. Protein product: CSASPGPAGQPQHF.